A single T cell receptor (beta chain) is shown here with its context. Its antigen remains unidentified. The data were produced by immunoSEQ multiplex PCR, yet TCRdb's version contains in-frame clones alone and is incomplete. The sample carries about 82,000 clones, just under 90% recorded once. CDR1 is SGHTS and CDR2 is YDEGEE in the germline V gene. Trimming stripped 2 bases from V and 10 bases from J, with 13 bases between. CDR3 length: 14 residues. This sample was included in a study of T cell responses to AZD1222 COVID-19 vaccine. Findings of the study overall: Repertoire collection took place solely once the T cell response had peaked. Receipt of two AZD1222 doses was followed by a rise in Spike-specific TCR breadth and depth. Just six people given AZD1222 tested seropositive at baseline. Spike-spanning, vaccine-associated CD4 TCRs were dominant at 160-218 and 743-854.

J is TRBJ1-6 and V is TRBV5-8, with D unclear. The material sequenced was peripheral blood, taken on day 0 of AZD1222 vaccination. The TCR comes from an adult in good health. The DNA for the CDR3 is TGTGCCAGCAGCTTTTTTGGGGTTAACTCACCCCTCCACTTT. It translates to CASSFFGVNSPLHF.